One TCR beta chain is described in this entry. Its target is unknown. The sample belongs to a study of vaccination and CD4 T cells after COVID-19. The study, taken as a whole, reports: The great majority, 304 of 307 vaccine-specific clones, proved spike mono-reactive in convalescent patients.

Sequencing of cultured CD4+ T cell DNA used the Oncomine TCR Beta short-read assay. Each CDR3 protein is one row after TCRdb ran MiXCR on the PCR reads. The sample lists about 25,000 distinct CDR3 sequences; approximately 50% were seen once. Sample treatment: roughly 10-day PBMC culture with coronavirus spike peptide pools or control peptides (ViraFEST assay). Around 2 million PBMCs per well were cultured with 7.5 to 10 IU/ml IL-2 and roughly 10 ug/ml peptide pools. Days 3 and 7 were when half the medium was replaced with fresh IL-2 medium. By negative selection, CD4+ T cells were isolated once culture had run for approximately 9 days. What was sequenced was CD4+ T cells from blood, cultured in vitro. This clonotype was sampled from a human donor who had recovered from COVID-19.

Here the CDR3 reads CASSRTEAGSTEAFF. DNA for the CDR3: TGTGCCAGCTCTCGAACCGAGGCGGGCAGTACTGAAGCTTTCTTT. The rearrangement links TRBV18 to TRBJ1-1; unclear D gene. The CDR3 is 15 residues long. Trimming removed 6 bases at V and 5 bases at J, with 19 bases between. CDR1 and CDR2 (germline): KGHSH, LQKENI.